This T cell receptor (beta chain) was recorded in a study of blood T cell repertoires in COVID-19. About the study: In each case, the material was cDNA or gDNA derived from T cells, B-cell-depleted T cells, or PBMCs.

The assay was immunoSEQ multiplex PCR, and TCRdb's table has in-frame clones only and misses some. The table shows around 300,000 clones, with approximately 90% occurring only once. Donors were grouped by their self-reported clinical history. The sequencing sample was made of PBMCs or T cells enriched from blood (not recorded which). The receptor's source is a woman aged 30 to 39 who had recovered from COVID-19.

CDR3 sequence reads: CASSLRGRRTEAFF. The DNA for the CDR3 is TGTGCCAGCAGCTTACGGGGAAGGCGGACTGAAGCTTTCTTT. The rearrangement joins TRBV13 to TRBJ1-1, with unresolved D. The ends were cut back, 2 bases at V and 5 bases at J, with 12 bases in the middle. CDR3 length: 14 residues. CDR1 and CDR2 from the germline V gene are PRHDT and FYEKMQ (reference sequence).